Shown below are 30 T cell receptor beta chains from a single sample sequenced in a study of cytomegalovirus exposure and HLA in healthy donors. The primer mix had 60 Vbeta and 13 Jbeta primers. Only in-frame clones appear in the TCRdb table, and some are missing; sequencing was by immunoSEQ multiplex PCR. The data show more than 150,000 clones, 77% seen once. What was sequenced was PBMCs. These receptors all come from a man in his late teens or twenties in good health and CMV-seronegative.

This chain joins TRBV7-3 and TRBJ2-1; TRBD2 aligns across 8 bases. Germline V lookup: CDR1 SGHTA, CDR2 FQGTGA. The CDR3 extends over 17 amino acids. V was clipped by 3 bases and J by 0 bases; unmatched bases: 7. CDR3 amino acids: CASSFKGGLASYNEQFF. The DNA of the CDR3 is TGTGCCAGCAGCTTCAAGGGAGGACTAGCCTCCTACAATGAGCAGTTCTTC.

This clone appeared a single time. The chain carries TRBV29-1 and TRBJ1-2; 7 positions agree with TRBD1. The germline V gene has CDR1 SQVTM and CDR2 ANQGSEA. The CDR3 runs 15 residues. The junction had 13 bases not matched to a gene; V was cut back by 4 bases and J by 5 bases. CDR3 amino acids: CSVGRGGGTAYGYTF. Written as DNA, the CDR3 is TGCAGCGTTGGAAGAGGAGGGGGCACGGCGTATGGCTACACCTTC.

This rearrangement joins TRBV4-2 to TRBJ1-2; D not resolved. The CDR3 runs to 15 residues. Germline V CDR1 and CDR2: LGHNA, YNFKEQ. V gave up 5 bases and J gave up 4 bases, with 17 bases separating them. CDR3 DNA: TGTGCCAGCAGCTTACAGTTGGGGAGCCCCTATGGCTACACCTTC. This encodes CASSLQLGSPYGYTF.

V and J are TRBV14 and TRBJ1-3, with D uncertain. This CDR3 spans 14 amino acids. The V and J ends lost 1 base and 4 bases respectively, with 8 bases between them. CDR1 SGHDN and CDR2 FVKESK come from the germline V gene. Here the CDR3 reads CASSQVTTGNTIYF. CDR3 nucleotides: TGTGCCAGCAGCCAAGTCACAACGGGAAACACCATATATTTT. Complete variable domain (other parts from reference TRBV14 and TRBJ1-3): EAGVTQFPSHSVIEKGQTVTLRCDPISGHDNLYWYRRVMGKEIKFLLHFVKESKQDESGMPNNRFLAERTGGTYSTLKVQPAELEDSGVYFCASSQVTTGNTIYFGEGSWLTVV.

This clone turned up a few times. The chain recombines TRBV7-3 with TRBJ2-3; D gene ambiguous. The CDR3 length is 12 residues. Germline CDR1 reads SGHTA; CDR2 reads FQGTGA. Trimming took 4 bases from V and 5 from J, leaving 7 bases between them. CDR3 residues: CASSSVKDTQYF. The CDR3 DNA is TGTGCCAGCAGCTCTGTTAAAGATACGCAGTATTTT.

The CDR3 loop reads CASRRTGHQETQYF. DNA of the CDR3: TGTGCCAGTAGGAGGACAGGGCACCAAGAGACCCAGTACTTC. The V call is TRBV19, the J call TRBJ2-5, with 8 bases aligning to TRBD1. Germline assignment: CDR1 LNHDA and CDR2 SQIVND (reference sequence). This CDR3 has 14 amino acids. V trimming: 6 bases; J trimming: 0 bases; junction bases outside the gene matches: 3.

This chain connects TRBV5-4 to TRBJ1-2; 8 nucleotides match TRBD1. The CDR3 has 14 amino acids. The germline V gene encodes CDR1 SGHNT and CDR2 YYREEE (reference sequence). V lost 5 bases, J lost 8 bases, and 11 bases stayed unmatched. CDR3 sequence reads: CASSWAGGLGGYTF. CDR3 DNA: TGTGCCAGCAGTTGGGCAGGGGGCTTAGGAGGCTACACCTTC. Combining the CDR3 with reference TRBV5-4 and TRBJ1-2 gives the whole variable domain ETGVTQSPTHLIKTRGQQVTLRCSSQSGHNTVSWYQQALGQGPQFIFQYYREEENGRGNFPPRFSGLQFPNYSSELNVNALELDDSALYLCASSWAGGLGGYTFGSGTRLTVV.

CDR3 DNA: TGTGCCAGCAGCCCACAGGGATTAGCCGCTAGTGGCTACACCTTC. Its translation is CASSPQGLAASGYTF. The gene calls are TRBV7-9 and TRBJ1-2, with D maybe TRBD1 (6 bases). The CDR3 covers 15 residues. Germline CDR1 is SEHNR and CDR2 is FQNEAQ (reference sequence). V was trimmed by 5 bases and J by 7 bases, leaving 20 bases between them.

The rearrangement joins TRBV7-2 to TRBJ1-6; D is perhaps TRBD1 (5 bases). The V and J ends lost 2 bases and 8 bases respectively, with 19 bases between them. The CDR3 has 17 residues. Germline V gene sequence: CDR1 SGHTA, CDR2 FQGNSA. CDR3 bases: TGTGCCAGCAGCTTAAAGGGGTCGGGGCGGGGTGATTCACCCCTCCACTTT. This codes for CASSLKGSGRGDSPLHF. The full variable domain, its missing parts supplied by reference TRBV7-2 and TRBJ1-6, is GAGVSQSPSNKVTEKGKDVELRCDPISGHTALYWYRQSLGQGLEFLIYFQGNSAPDKSGLPSDRFSAERTGGSVSTLTIQRTQQEDSAVYLCASSLKGSGRGDSPLHFGNGTRLTVT.

The chain is built from TRBV7-2 and TRBJ2-5; D perhaps matches TRBD2 (5 bases). V lost 3 bases and J 5 bases, leaving 13 bases between the germline ends. This CDR3 has 14 residues. The germline V gene encodes CDR1 SGHTA and CDR2 FQGNSA. The CDR3 nucleotides are TGTGCCAGCAGCTTTGGGCTAGCCTCTGAGACCCAGTACTTC. Translated: CASSFGLASETQYF.

The gene calls are TRBV11-2 and TRBJ1-2, with TRBD1 matching over 9 bases. Per the germline V gene, CDR1 is SGHAT and CDR2 is FQNNGV. This CDR3 spans 16 amino acids. The V gene end was trimmed by 6 bases and the J gene end by 2 bases; junction bases not matched to a gene: 10. The CDR3 DNA is TGTGCCAGCAGACCCGTCCGGGACAGGGTCAACTATGGCTACACCTTC. It specifies CASRPVRDRVNYGYTF.

J is TRBJ2-5 and V is TRBV7-6; 10 nucleotides match TRBD1. Trimming cost V 6 bases and J 2 bases; bases outside gene matches: 6. The V gene's germline CDR1 is SGHVS and CDR2 FNYEAQ. CDR3 length: 15 amino acids. The DNA of the CDR3 is TGTGCCAGCAGAAGCGGGGACAGGGGACAAGAGACCCAGTACTTC. It translates to CASRSGDRGQETQYF.

The V gene is TRBV7-9, the J gene TRBJ1-2; 8 bases are shared with TRBD1. The length of the CDR3 is 14 residues. The germline gives CDR1 SEHNR, CDR2 FQNEAQ (reference sequence). The V segment lost 5 bases and the J segment 7 bases; nucleotides outside the gene matches: 9. The CDR3 DNA is TGTGCCAGCAGCATCTCGACAGGGGTGGCTGGCTACACCTTC. It encodes CASSISTGVAGYTF.

This clone was seen more than once but under ten times. V is TRBV30 and J is TRBJ1-5; 9 bases line up with TRBD1. J was trimmed by 6 bases and V by 2 bases; bases with no gene match: 2. Germline V gene lookup returns CDR1 GTSNPN and CDR2 SVGIG (reference sequence). The CDR3 loop spans 13 amino acids. The CDR3 DNA is TGTGCCTGGAGTCAACAGGGGGCTCAGCCCCAGCATTTT. Translation gives CAWSQQGAQPQHF.

In its sample, this clone was seen a few times. The same CDR3 is also encoded by other DNA sequences in this sample. The chain joins TRBV7-9 to TRBJ1-2; possibly TRBD1 for D (6 bases). The CDR3 runs to 12 residues. Germline CDR1 SEHNR, CDR2 FQNEAQ (reference sequence). Trimming cost V 5 bases and J 6 bases, with 10 bases left between them. The CDR3 sequence is CASSVQGDGYTF. In DNA form, the CDR3 reads TGTGCCAGCAGCGTACAGGGTGATGGCTACACCTTC.

This rearrangement joins TRBV28 to TRBJ2-6; D is unclear. Germline CDR1 reads MDHEN; CDR2 reads SYDVKM. This CDR3 region has 13 residues. Trimming cost V 8 bases and J 0 bases, with 5 bases left between them. The CDR3 spells CASRFSGANVLTF. The DNA for the CDR3 is TGTGCCAGCCGGTTCTCTGGGGCCAACGTCCTGACTTTC.

The rearrangement joins TRBV10-3 to TRBJ1-3; 7 bases fit TRBD1. The CDR3 sequence is 15 residues long. Germline V lookup: CDR1 ENHRY, CDR2 SYGVKD. The V gene end was trimmed by 4 bases and the J gene end by 3 bases; junction bases not matched to a gene: 6. This CDR3 is CAISGRGSDGNTIYF. DNA for the CDR3: TGTGCCATCAGTGGCAGGGGGAGCGATGGAAACACCATATATTTT.

The chain recombines TRBV5-1 with TRBJ1-2, with D perhaps TRBD1 (5 bases). From germline, CDR1 is SGHRS and CDR2 YFSETQ. V lost 4 bases to trimming and J lost 6 bases, with 16 bases between them. The CDR3 totals 14 residues. The CDR3 loop reads CASSPIRGEDGYTF. Written as DNA, the CDR3 is TGCGCCAGCAGCCCCATTCGGGGGGAGGATGGCTACACCTTC. Together with reference TRBV5-1 and TRBJ1-2, the CDR3 gives the full variable domain: KAGVTQTPRYLIKTRGQQVTLSCSPISGHRSVSWYQQTPGQGLQFLFEYFSETQRNKGNFPGRFSGRQFSNSRSEMNVSTLELGDSALYLCASSPIRGEDGYTFGSGTRLTVV.

This sequence joins TRBV7-2 and TRBJ2-1; TRBD2 aligns across 12 bases. The CDR3 runs 16 residues. CDR1 is SGHTA, CDR2 FQGNSA, per germline. Trimming removed 5 bases from V and 4 bases from J; junction bases left unmatched: 6. The DNA for the CDR3 is TGTGCCAGCAGCCTTCCGACTAGCGGGAGTTACAATGAGCAGTTCTTC. This codes for CASSLPTSGSYNEQFF.

The chain has TRBV6-1 and TRBJ1-5; 9 nucleotides match TRBD1. The germline CDR1 and CDR2 sequences are MNHNS and SASEGT. V lost 9 bases to trimming and J lost 7 bases; unmatched junction nucleotides: 13. CDR3 length equals 15 residues. The CDR3, as DNA: TGTGCCAGTTTGGATCGGACAGGGGTGTACCAGCCCCAGCATTTT. It specifies CASLDRTGVYQPQHF.

The table lists this clone with a count of one. Other DNA sequences in this specimen translate into the identical CDR3. This chain links TRBV7-3 with TRBJ2-1, with D possibly matching TRBD2 (6 bases). Germline loops: CDR1 SGHTA, CDR2 FQGTGA. This CDR3 has 13 residues. Trimming pared 2 bases from V and 7 bases from J, leaving 9 bases between. The CDR3 loop is CASSLLAPNEQFF. CDR3 sequence (DNA): TGTGCCAGCAGCTTACTAGCGCCAAATGAGCAGTTCTTC.

The chain links TRBV7-2 to TRBJ1-2, with 8 bases fitting TRBD1. Per germline, CDR1 SGHTA and CDR2 FQGNSA. J was trimmed by 5 bases and V by 1 base; bases with no gene match: 3. The CDR3 is made up of 14 amino acids. CDR3 region: CASSLDRGTYGYTF. CDR3 nucleotide sequence: TGTGCCAGCAGCTTAGACAGGGGGACTTATGGCTACACCTTC.

A few counts support this clone. The chain employs TRBV5-1 and TRBJ1-2, with 9 bases aligning to TRBD1. Germline lookup yields CDR1 SGHRS and CDR2 YFSETQ. The CDR3 is made up of 15 amino acids. J lost 7 bases, V lost 4 bases, and 11 bases had no gene match. CDR3 sequence reads: CASSLGQGIFFGYTF. In nucleotides, the CDR3 is TGCGCCAGCAGCCTCGGACAGGGGATTTTCTTTGGCTACACCTTC. The full variable domain, with the rest looked up from reference TRBV5-1 and TRBJ1-2, is KAGVTQTPRYLIKTRGQQVTLSCSPISGHRSVSWYQQTPGQGLQFLFEYFSETQRNKGNFPGRFSGRQFSNSRSEMNVSTLELGDSALYLCASSLGQGIFFGYTFGSGTRLTVV.

The chain joins TRBV13 to TRBJ1-2; the match to TRBD1 covers 9 bases. CDR1 and CDR2 (germline): PRHDT, FYEKMQ (reference sequence). V lost 6 bases, J lost 5 bases, and 10 bases stayed unmatched. The CDR3 sequence is 15 residues long. The CDR3 DNA reads TGTGCCAGCAGGACGAGTTATGGGACAGGGTATGGCTACACCTTC. Residues: CASRTSYGTGYGYTF.

The chain recombines TRBV6-5 with TRBJ2-5; weak D call: TRBD2 (7 bases). This CDR3 has 16 amino acids. Trimming shortened V by 4 bases and J by 4 bases, and 19 bases separated the two germline ends. Germline CDR1 MNHEY, CDR2 SVGAGI. The CDR3 is CASSFFGGRGAETQYF. Here the CDR3 DNA reads TGTGCCAGCAGTTTCTTCGGGGGACGGGGGGCAGAGACCCAGTACTTC.

This chain uses TRBV27 with TRBJ1-1; D is uncertain. V lost 2 bases and J lost 4, with 14 bases in between. Germline V gene data show CDR1 as MNHEY and CDR2 as SMNVEV (reference sequence). The CDR3 has 15 amino acids. The CDR3 here is CASSLGGVGSTEAFF. The CDR3 nucleotides are TGTGCCAGCAGTTTAGGTGGCGTGGGGAGCACTGAAGCTTTCTTT.

There are a few counts of this clone. The V gene is TRBV4-3, the J gene TRBJ1-1; 7 positions match TRBD1. CDR1 and CDR2 (germline): LGHNA, YSLEER. Germline trimming cut 3 bases from V and 0 bases from J; bases unmatched to any gene: 19. CDR3 size: 20 residues. The CDR3 bases are TGCGCCAGCAGCCACAAGTGGGTTCGACAGGGACCAAGGATGAACACTGAAGCTTTCTTT. This encodes CASSHKWVRQGPRMNTEAFF.

The V and J genes are TRBV7-9 and TRBJ1-1; D gene uncertain. This CDR3 contains 13 residues. Trimming cost V 4 bases and J 1 base, with 7 bases left between them. CDR1 and CDR2 (germline): SEHNR, FQNEAQ (reference sequence). CDR3 bases: TGTGCCAGCAGCTCAGACACGAACACTGAAGCTTTCTTT. Protein product: CASSSDTNTEAFF.

The chain recombines TRBV9 with TRBJ1-1; no reliable D call. There are 14 residues in the CDR3. Germline CDR1 is SGDLS and CDR2 is YYNGEE. V was trimmed by 3 bases and J by 5 bases, leaving 14 bases between them. As DNA, the CDR3 is TGTGCCAGCAGCGAGGCGGCGTTGGAAACTGAAGCTTTCTTT. It translates to CASSEAALETEAFF.

The V gene is TRBV6-6, the J gene TRBJ1-3, with a weak D call TRBD1 (5 bases). Germline CDR1 MNHNY, CDR2 SVGAGI (reference sequence). The ends were cut back, 2 bases at V and 0 bases at J, with 11 bases in the middle. The CDR3 has 16 amino acids. The CDR3 loop is CASSYGQWTSGNTIYF. The CDR3 DNA is TGTGCCAGCAGTTACGGACAATGGACCTCTGGAAACACCATATATTTT.